This T cell receptor beta chain was found in a study of blood T cells in healthy people across ages. Using a J-beta primer mix together with a sample-barcoded 5' primer, a second PCR was run for roughly 6 to 12 cycles. TCRdb independently ran MiXCR on the 5' RACE reads; one entry per CDR3 protein. The sample includes 380,000 or so distinct CDR3 sequences, approximately 47% of them seen just once. Regarding the study as a whole: Any conclusive comparison of naive versus antigen-experienced cells was prevented by using unsorted PBMCs. Researchers deemed the diversity estimates from one million T cells underestimates.

The sample holds a few counts of this clonotype. Its antigen is not known. The receptor's source is a man aged 55-75 years in good health. Sequencing was performed on blood.

The CDR3 sequence: CASSPTAVHSYEQYF. CDR3 DNA sequence: TGTGCCAGCAGCCCTACAGCGGTTCATTCCTACGAGCAGTACTTC. The chain combines TRBV7-2 with TRBJ2-7; a possible D gene is TRBD2 (5 bases). The CDR3 runs 15 residues. Germline V gives CDR1 SGHTA, CDR2 FQGNSA. The V end was cut by 5 bases, the J end by 1 base, with 15 bases between.